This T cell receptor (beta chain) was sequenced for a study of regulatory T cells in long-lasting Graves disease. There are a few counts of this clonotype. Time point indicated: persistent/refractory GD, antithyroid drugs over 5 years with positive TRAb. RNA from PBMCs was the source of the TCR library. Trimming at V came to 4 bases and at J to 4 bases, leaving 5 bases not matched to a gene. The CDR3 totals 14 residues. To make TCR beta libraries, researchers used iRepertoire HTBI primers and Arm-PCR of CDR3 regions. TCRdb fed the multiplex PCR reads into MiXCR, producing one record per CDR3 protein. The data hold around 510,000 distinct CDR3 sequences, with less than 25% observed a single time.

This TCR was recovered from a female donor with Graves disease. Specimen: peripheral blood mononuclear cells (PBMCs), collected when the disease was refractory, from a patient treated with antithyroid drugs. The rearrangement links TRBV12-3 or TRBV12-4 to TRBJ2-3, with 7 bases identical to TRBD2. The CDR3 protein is CASSYAGASDTQYF. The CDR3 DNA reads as TGTGCCAGCAGTTACGCGGGAGCTTCAGATACGCAGTATTTT.